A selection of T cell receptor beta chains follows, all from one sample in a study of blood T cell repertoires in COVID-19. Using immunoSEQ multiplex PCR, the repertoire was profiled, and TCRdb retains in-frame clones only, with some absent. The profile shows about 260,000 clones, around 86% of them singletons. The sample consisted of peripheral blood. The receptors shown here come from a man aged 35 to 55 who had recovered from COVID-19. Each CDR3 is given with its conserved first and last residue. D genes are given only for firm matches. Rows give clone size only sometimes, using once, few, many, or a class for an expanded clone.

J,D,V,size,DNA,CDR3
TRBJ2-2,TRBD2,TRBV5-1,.,TGCGCCAGCACCCGGACTAGCGGGGACACCGGGGAGCTGTTTTTT,CASTRTSGDTGELFF
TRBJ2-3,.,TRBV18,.,TGTGCCAGCTCAAACCCGGACAGTTTCTTCCCAGATACGCAGTATTTT,CASSNPDSFFPDTQYF
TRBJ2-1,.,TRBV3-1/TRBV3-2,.,TGTGCCAGCAGCCAAGTCTTGAATGAGCAGTTCTTC,CASSQVLNEQFF
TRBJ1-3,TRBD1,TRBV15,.,TGTGCCACCAGCAGAGATTGGGGAGTACAGGGGGGCGGAAACACCATATATTTT,CATSRDWGVQGGGNTIYF
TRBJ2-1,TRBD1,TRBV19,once,TGTGCCAGTAGTGGGGACAGGTTCGATGAGCAGTTCTTC,CASSGDRFDEQFF
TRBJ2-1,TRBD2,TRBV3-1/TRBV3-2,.,TGTGCCAGCAGCCTGGGCCCTGTAGCGGGGGGTTCCCATGAGCAGTTCTTC,CASSLGPVAGGSHEQFF
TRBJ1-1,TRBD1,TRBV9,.,TGTGCCAGCAGCGTCGGGACAGGGGACATGAACACTGAAGCTTTCTTT,CASSVGTGDMNTEAFF
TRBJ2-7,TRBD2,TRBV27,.,TGTGCCAGCAGTCGGACTAGCGCGTCCTACGAGCAGTACTTC,CASSRTSASYEQYF
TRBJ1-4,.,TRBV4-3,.,TGCGCCAGCAGCCAAGATTCAGGATCTAATGAAAAACTGTTTTTT,CASSQDSGSNEKLFF
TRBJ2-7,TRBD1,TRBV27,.,TGTGCCAGCAGTCCTACAGGGGGCCAGGCTTACGAGCAGTACTTC,CASSPTGGQAYEQYF
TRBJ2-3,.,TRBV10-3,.,TGTGCCATCAGTGAGTCGACTAAGGGGGCAGATACGCAGTATTTT,CAISESTKGADTQYF
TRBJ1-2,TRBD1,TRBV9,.,TGTGCCAGCAGCTGGAACGACAGGGGGTGGAACTATGGCTACACCTTC,CASSWNDRGWNYGYTF
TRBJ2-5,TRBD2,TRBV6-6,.,TGTGCCAGCAGTTACGGACTAGAGGTTAAGACCCAGTACTTC,CASSYGLEVKTQYF